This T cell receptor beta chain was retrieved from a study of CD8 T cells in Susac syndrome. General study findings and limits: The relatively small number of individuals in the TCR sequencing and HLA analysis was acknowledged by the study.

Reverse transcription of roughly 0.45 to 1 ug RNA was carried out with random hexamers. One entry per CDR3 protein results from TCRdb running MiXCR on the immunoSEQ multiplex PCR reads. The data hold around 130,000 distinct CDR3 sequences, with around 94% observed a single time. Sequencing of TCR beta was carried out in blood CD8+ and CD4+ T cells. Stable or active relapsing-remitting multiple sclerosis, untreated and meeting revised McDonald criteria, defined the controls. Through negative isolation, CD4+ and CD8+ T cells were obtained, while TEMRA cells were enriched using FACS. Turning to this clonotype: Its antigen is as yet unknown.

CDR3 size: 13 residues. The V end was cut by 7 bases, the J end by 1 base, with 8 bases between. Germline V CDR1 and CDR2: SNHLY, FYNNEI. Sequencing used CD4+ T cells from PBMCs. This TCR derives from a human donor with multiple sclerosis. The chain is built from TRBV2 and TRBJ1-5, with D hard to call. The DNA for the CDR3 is TGTGCCAGCACGCCGGGGAGCAATCAGCCCCAGCATTTT. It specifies CASTPGSNQPQHF.